Listed below are T cell receptor beta chains from one sample, sequenced in a study of metastatic and nonmetastatic thyroid tumors. TCRdb redid the clone calls on the PCR reads using MiXCR. Among 34,000 or so clones listed, roughly 36% were seen once. Material: tumor tissue. The receptor set was obtained from a female donor with papillary thyroid cancer or a benign thyroid nodule (not recorded which). Some clones in this sample may be carry-over from other donors' samples. The CDR3 runs from the conserved cysteine through the conserved F or W. The D gene is left open where the match is weak. Only part of the rows carry a size: once, few, many, or a class if the clone is expanded.

clone size,J gene,V gene,D gene,CDR3 DNA,CDR3 protein
NA,TRBJ1-6,TRBV5-1,TRBD1,TGCGCCAGCAGCCTGGATGCTCGGGACAGGGATAATTCACCCCTCCACTTT,CASSLDARDRDNSPLHF
few,TRBJ1-1,TRBV28,NA,TGTGCCAGCAGTTTAGGGGGAAACACTGAAGCTTTCTTT,CASSLGGNTEAFF
NA,TRBJ2-1,TRBV5-1,NA,TGCGCCAGCAGCAAAACGAACTCCTACAATGAGCAGTTCTTC,CASSKTNSYNEQFF
few,TRBJ1-6,TRBV6-1,TRBD1,TGTGCCAGCAGCTCCGAGACAGGGACCAATAATTCACCCCTCCACTTT,CASSSETGTNNSPLHF
once,TRBJ2-3,TRBV4-1,NA,TGCGCCAGCAGCCAAGTTTCGGGCAGGGGAACAGATACGCAGTATTTT,CASSQVSGRGTDTQYF
NA,TRBJ2-1,TRBV27,TRBD2,TGTGCCAGCAGGTCCGGACTAGCATCCTACAATGAGCAGTTCTTC,CASRSGLASYNEQFF
many,TRBJ2-7,TRBV6-2/TRBV6-3,TRBD1,TGTGCCAGCAGTCAAGGACAGGGCAGCTCCTACGAGCAGTACTTC,CASSQGQGSSYEQYF
many,TRBJ2-3,TRBV7-2,NA,TGTGCCAGCAGCTTAACAGGGATGGGGGATACGCAGTATTTT,CASSLTGMGDTQYF
NA,TRBJ1-6,TRBV30,NA,TGTGCCTGGAGTGTATATCATGGGAGCTCCTATAATTCACCCCTCCACTTT,CAWSVYHGSSYNSPLHF
few,TRBJ2-7,TRBV12-3/TRBV12-4,TRBD2,TGTGCCAGCAACAAGGGGACTAGCGGGAGGAACGAGCAGTACTTC,CASNKGTSGRNEQYF
NA,TRBJ1-1,TRBV10-1,NA,TGCGCCAGCAGTATGCAAGAGAACACTGAAGCTTTCTTT,CASSMQENTEAFF
once,TRBJ2-1,TRBV5-1,TRBD1,TGCGCCAGCAGTTCGGGACAGGGGGACAATGAGCAGTTCTTC,CASSSGQGDNEQFF
NA,TRBJ1-1,TRBV18,NA,TGTGCCAGCTCACCAACCCTACCAGGGCTCACGAACACTGAAGCTTTCTTT,CASSPTLPGLTNTEAFF
NA,TRBJ2-2,TRBV11-3,NA,TGTGCCAGCAGCTTAGACGGCAGCACCGGGGAGCTGTTTTTT,CASSLDGSTGELFF
few,TRBJ2-1,TRBV6-5,TRBD2,TGTGCCAGCAGCTATCGAAGGACTAGCGGGAGGGCTAATGAGCAGTTCTTC,CASSYRRTSGRANEQFF
many,TRBJ2-6,TRBV18,NA,TGTGCCAGCTCTCCCCCTAGGGGCCTCTCTGGGGCCAACGTCCTGACTTTC,CASSPPRGLSGANVLTF
few,TRBJ1-2,TRBV28,NA,TGTGCCAGCAGTTTGGGGGGCACGGGCTATGGCTACACCTTC,CASSLGGTGYGYTF
once,TRBJ2-3,TRBV7-3,TRBD2,TGTGCCAGCAGCTTTGATGTAGCGGGAGTGGATACGCAGTATTTT,CASSFDVAGVDTQYF
few,TRBJ2-3,TRBV28,NA,TGTGCCAGCGCGTACCTTCAGGGCACAGATACGCAGTATTTT,CASAYLQGTDTQYF
NA,TRBJ2-7,TRBV10-2,NA,TGCGCCAGCAGTCGTCAGGTTGGCTACGAGCAGTACTTC,CASSRQVGYEQYF
NA,TRBJ2-7,TRBV15,TRBD1,TGTGCCACCAGCAGAGAGATTGGGACAGGGGGAAACGAGCAGTACTTC,CATSREIGTGGNEQYF
NA,TRBJ2-2,TRBV20-1,NA,TGCAGTGCCCCGAATTTGGGCACCGGGGAGCTGTTTTTT,CSAPNLGTGELFF
NA,TRBJ2-5,TRBV19,NA,TGTGCCAGTAGTTTTGGAACAGCCCAAGAGACCCAGTACTTC,CASSFGTAQETQYF
NA,TRBJ2-7,TRBV12-3/TRBV12-4,NA,TGTGCCAGCAGTTCCGACAGCCACGAGCAGTACTTC,CASSSDSHEQYF
few,TRBJ2-1,TRBV28,TRBD2,TGTGCCAGCAGTTCGGGACTAGCGGGAACAGAACAGTTCTTC,CASSSGLAGTEQFF
NA,TRBJ2-7,TRBV6-9,NA,TGTGCCAGCAGTGTATTACCGGGACATGGGGCATACGAGCAGCACTTC,CASSVLPGHGAYEQHF
NA,TRBJ2-5,TRBV2,NA,TGTGCCAGTGAGGGTCACCTAGAGACCCAGTACTTC,CASEGHLETQYF
NA,TRBJ2-1,TRBV5-1,NA,TGCGCCAGCAGCTTAGGCCCAGGAGACCGTCCTGAGCAGTTCTTC,CASSLGPGDRPEQFF
many,TRBJ1-2,TRBV6-1,NA,TGTGCCAGCGGGCTGGACAGTGGGGCTGGCTACACCTTC,CASGLDSGAGYTF
NA,TRBJ2-2,TRBV4-2,TRBD2,TGTGCCAGCAGCCAAGATTGGAGCGGGGAAACCGGGGAGCTGTTTTTT,CASSQDWSGETGELFF
NA,TRBJ1-2,TRBV5-8,NA,TGTGCCAGCAGCTTGGACAACTATGGCTACACCTTC,CASSLDNYGYTF
NA,TRBJ2-5,TRBV19,TRBD2,TGTGCCAGTAGTACCGGGAGGAGGGAGACCCAGTACTTC,CASSTGRRETQYF
few,TRBJ2-1,TRBV11-1,NA,TGTGCCAGCAGCCAGAGAGGGACGGAAGACAATGAGCAGTTCTTC,CASSQRGTEDNEQFF
NA,TRBJ2-7,TRBV28,TRBD1,TGTGCCAGCAGTCGGGACAGGGGGCTCTACGAGCAGTACTTC,CASSRDRGLYEQYF
few,TRBJ2-5,TRBV12-3/TRBV12-4,TRBD1,TGTGCCAGCAGAGGACAGGCCCAAGAGACCCAGTACTTC,CASRGQAQETQYF
NA,TRBJ1-2,TRBV3-1,NA,TGTGCCAGCAGCCAAGATCAGGGTGCATATGGCTACACCTTC,CASSQDQGAYGYTF
NA,TRBJ2-2,TRBV12-3/TRBV12-4,NA,TGTGCCAGCAGTTTAAATAGCGCGAACACCGGGGAGCTGTTTTTT,CASSLNSANTGELFF
few,TRBJ1-6,TRBV6-1,TRBD1,TGTGCCAGCGGGGACAGGGAAGAATCACCCCTCCACTTT,CASGDREESPLHF
NA,TRBJ2-7,TRBV27,TRBD2,TGTGCCAGCACCGCTCGGGGGGGTGCGCGCTACGAGCAGTACTTC,CASTARGGARYEQYF
few,TRBJ2-1,TRBV10-3,NA,TGTGCCATCAGTGTGGGGGGCGAGCAGTTCTTC,CAISVGGEQFF
NA,TRBJ1-6,TRBV27,TRBD1,TGTGCCAGCAGTTCCCTGGCTTACCCGGGACAGAATTCACCCCTCCACTTT,CASSSLAYPGQNSPLHF
NA,TRBJ1-2,TRBV28,NA,TGTGCCAGCAGTTTGGGAACAGGGTACCTCGGCTATGGCTACACCTTC,CASSLGTGYLGYGYTF
NA,TRBJ2-1,TRBV20-1,NA,TGCAGTGCTAGTACCGTCAATGAGCAGTTCTTC,CSASTVNEQFF
NA,TRBJ1-2,TRBV11-2,NA,TGTGCCAGCAGGCTAACAGGGAACTATGGCTACACCTTC,CASRLTGNYGYTF
NA,TRBJ2-7,TRBV28,TRBD2,TGTGCCAGCAGTCCCCCGGGAGGGGGCTACGAGCAGTACTTC,CASSPPGGGYEQYF
NA,TRBJ1-6,TRBV19,NA,TGTGCCAGTAGTCTAAAACAGGAATCACCCCTCCACTTT,CASSLKQESPLHF
NA,TRBJ1-5,TRBV7-8,TRBD1,TGTGCCAGCAGCCCCGGACAGGGTGCTCAGCCCCAGCATTTT,CASSPGQGAQPQHF
NA,TRBJ1-1,TRBV11-2,NA,TGTGCCAGCAGCTTAGCGGGCTCGGACACACAAGCTTTCTTT,CASSLAGSDTQAFF